Shown below are 2 T cell receptor beta chains from a single sample sequenced in a study of blood T cells in healthy people across ages. A sample-barcoded 5' primer and a J-beta primer mix were used in a second PCR of roughly 7 to 12 cycles. TCRdb recomputed calls from the 5' RACE reads with MiXCR, one row per CDR3 protein. Of nearly 800,000 distinct CDR3 sequences in the sample, roughly three fifths were seen once. Source material: blood. These TCRs come from a man aged 35-49 years in good health.

The rearrangement joins TRBV6-5 to TRBJ2-7; 7 nucleotides line up with TRBD2. The J call could be wrong; TRBJ2-5 is a better fit for the DNA end. The CDR3 is 15 amino acids. In germline, CDR1 is MNHEY, CDR2 SVGAGI. CDR3 coding DNA: TGTGCCAGCAGTCGGGACTATGGGTTCCAAGAGACCCAGTACTTC. It codes for CASSRDYGFQETQYF.

J is TRBJ2-6 and V is TRBV28; 8 bases agree with TRBD1. The V segment lost 8 bases and the J segment 12 bases; nucleotides outside the gene matches: 9. This CDR3 has 13 amino acids. Germline values: CDR1 MDHEN, CDR2 SYDVKM. CDR3 sequence reads: CASVGQGRGVLTF. DNA for the CDR3: TGTGCCAGCGTTGGACAGGGTAGGGGCGTCCTGACTTTC.